This T cell receptor beta chain is drawn from a study of T-cell reconstitution after alpha-beta-depleted transplantation in children. Remarks on this clonotype: What it recognizes is unknown.

The V gene's germline CDR1 is MGHDK and CDR2 SYGVNS. The CDR3 is 13 residues long. V was trimmed by 5 bases and J by 8 bases, leaving 13 bases between them. Unique molecular identifiers were incorporated during preparation of the TCRbeta library. TCRdb ran MiXCR on the PCR reads and lists one entry per CDR3 protein. The table lists about 980,000 distinct CDR3 sequences, about 31% of them singletons, with 25% to 35% in the top ten. General observations from the study: Recipient T cells and thymic progenitors that survived were the source of the high TCRbeta diversity seen at day 60 in some patients. Counts and diversity of T cells one year after transplant came mostly from newly produced T cells.

The sequencing here drew on PBMCs, mostly from graft donor cells, taken 360 days after TCRalphabeta/CD19-depleted stem cell transplant. The clonotype comes from a boy younger than two who had a stem cell transplant for SCID, so the T cells may come from the graft donor. The chain is built from TRBV25-1 and TRBJ2-4, with D perhaps TRBD1 (6 bases). In nucleotides, the CDR3 is TGTGCCAGCAGTCCCCAAGGGGGAGACATTCAGTACTTC. Translated, it gives CASSPQGGDIQYF.